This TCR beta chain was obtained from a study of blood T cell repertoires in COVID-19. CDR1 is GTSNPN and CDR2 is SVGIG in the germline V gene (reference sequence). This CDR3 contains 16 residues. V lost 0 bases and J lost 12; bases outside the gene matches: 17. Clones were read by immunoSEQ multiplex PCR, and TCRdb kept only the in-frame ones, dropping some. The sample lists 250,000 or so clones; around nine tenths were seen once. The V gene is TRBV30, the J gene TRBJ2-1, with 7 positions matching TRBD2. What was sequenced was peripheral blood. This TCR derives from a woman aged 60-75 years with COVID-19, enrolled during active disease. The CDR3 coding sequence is TGTGCCTGGAGTGTGTCGGGTCTAGCGGAGGCTCGGGTGCAGTTCTTC. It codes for CAWSVSGLAEARVQFF. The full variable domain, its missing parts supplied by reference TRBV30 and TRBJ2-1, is SQTIHQWPATLVQPVGSPLSLECTVEGTSNPNLYWYRQAAGRGLQLLFYSVGIGQISSEVPQNLSASRPQDRQFILSSKKLLLSDSGFYLCAWSVSGLAEARVQFFGPGTRLTVL.